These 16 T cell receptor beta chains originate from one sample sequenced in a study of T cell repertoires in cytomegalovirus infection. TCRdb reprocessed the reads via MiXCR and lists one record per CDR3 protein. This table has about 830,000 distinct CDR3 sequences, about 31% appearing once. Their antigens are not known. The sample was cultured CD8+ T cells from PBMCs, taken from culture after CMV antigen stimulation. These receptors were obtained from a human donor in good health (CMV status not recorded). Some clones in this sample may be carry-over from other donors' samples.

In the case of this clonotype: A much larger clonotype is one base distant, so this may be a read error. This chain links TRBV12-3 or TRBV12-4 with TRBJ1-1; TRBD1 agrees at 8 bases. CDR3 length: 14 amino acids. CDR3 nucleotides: TGTGTCAGCAGGCGAACCAGGGGGCGGACTGAAGCTTTCTTT. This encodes CVSRRTRGRTEAFF.

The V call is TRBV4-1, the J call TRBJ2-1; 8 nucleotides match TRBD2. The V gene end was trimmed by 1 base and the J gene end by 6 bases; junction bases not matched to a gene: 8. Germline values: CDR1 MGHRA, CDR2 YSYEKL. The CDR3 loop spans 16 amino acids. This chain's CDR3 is CASSQVPGGASNEQFF. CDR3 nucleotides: TGCGCCAGCAGCCAAGTCCCCGGGGGGGCCTCCAATGAGCAGTTCTTC.

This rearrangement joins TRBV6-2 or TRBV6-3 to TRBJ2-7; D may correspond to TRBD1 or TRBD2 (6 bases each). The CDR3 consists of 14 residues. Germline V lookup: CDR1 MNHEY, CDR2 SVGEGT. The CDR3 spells CVSSYGGSTYEQYV. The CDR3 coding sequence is TGTGTCAGCAGCTACGGGGGCTCGACCTACGAGCAGTACGTC.

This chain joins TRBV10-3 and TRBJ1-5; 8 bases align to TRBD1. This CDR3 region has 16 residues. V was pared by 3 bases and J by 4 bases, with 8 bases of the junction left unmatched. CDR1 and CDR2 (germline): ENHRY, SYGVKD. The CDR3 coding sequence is TGTGCCATCAGTGACGTATCAGGGGGCTTAAATCAGCCCCAGCATTTT. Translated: CAISDVSGGLNQPQHF.

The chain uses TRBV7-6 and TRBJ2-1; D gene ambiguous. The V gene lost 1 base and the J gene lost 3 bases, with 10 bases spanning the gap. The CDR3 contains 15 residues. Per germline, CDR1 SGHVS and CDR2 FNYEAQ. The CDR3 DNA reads TGTGCCAGCAGCTTAGAGGTGACCCTCTACAATGAGCAGTTCTTC. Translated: CASSLEVTLYNEQFF. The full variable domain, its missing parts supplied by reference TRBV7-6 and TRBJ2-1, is GAGVSQSPRYKVTKRGQDVALRCDPISGHVSLYWYRQALGQGPEFLTYFNYEAQQDKSGLPNDRFSAERPEGSISTLTIQRTEQRDSAMYRCASSLEVTLYNEQFFGPGTRLTVL.

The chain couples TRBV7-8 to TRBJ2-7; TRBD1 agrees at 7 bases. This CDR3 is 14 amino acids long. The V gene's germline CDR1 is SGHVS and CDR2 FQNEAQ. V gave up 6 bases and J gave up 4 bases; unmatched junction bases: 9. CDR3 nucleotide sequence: TGTGCCAGCAGTCCGGGACAGATCCTATACGAGCAGTACGTC. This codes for CASSPGQILYEQYV.

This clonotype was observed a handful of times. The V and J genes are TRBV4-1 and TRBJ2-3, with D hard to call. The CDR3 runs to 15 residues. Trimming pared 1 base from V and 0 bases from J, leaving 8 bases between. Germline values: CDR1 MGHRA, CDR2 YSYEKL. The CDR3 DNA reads TGCGCCAGCAGCCAAGTTCTCAGTAGCACAGATACGCAGTATTTT. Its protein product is CASSQVLSSTDTQYF.

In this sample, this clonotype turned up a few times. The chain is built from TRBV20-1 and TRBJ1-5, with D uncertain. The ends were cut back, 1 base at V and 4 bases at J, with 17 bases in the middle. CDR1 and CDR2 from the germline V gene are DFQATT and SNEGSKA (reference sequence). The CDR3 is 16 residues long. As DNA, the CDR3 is TGCAGTGCTAGAGCAAACCGGGTCCTAACAAATCAGCCCCAGCATTTT. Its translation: CSARANRVLTNQPQHF.

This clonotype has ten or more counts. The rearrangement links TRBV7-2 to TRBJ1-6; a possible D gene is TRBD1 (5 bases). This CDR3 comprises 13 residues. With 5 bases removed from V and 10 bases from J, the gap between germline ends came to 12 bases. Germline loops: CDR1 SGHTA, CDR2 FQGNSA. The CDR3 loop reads CASSAGPQSPLHF. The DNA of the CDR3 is TGTGCCAGCAGCGCGGGACCGCAGTCACCCCTCCACTTT.

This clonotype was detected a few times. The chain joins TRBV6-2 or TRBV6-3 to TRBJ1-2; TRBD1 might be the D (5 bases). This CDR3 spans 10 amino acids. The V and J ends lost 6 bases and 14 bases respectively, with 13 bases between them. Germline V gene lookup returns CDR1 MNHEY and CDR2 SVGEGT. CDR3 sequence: CASSGAQPTF. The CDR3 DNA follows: TGTGCCAGCAGCGGGGCCCAGCCGACCTTC.

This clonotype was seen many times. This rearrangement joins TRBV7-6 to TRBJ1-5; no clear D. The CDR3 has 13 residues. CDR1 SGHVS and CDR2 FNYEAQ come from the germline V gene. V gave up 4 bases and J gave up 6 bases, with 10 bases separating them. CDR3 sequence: CASSSGWGQPQHF. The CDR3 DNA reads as TGTGCCAGCAGCTCGGGTTGGGGTCAGCCCCAGCATTTT. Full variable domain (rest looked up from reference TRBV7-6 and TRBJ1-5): GAGVSQSPRYKVTKRGQDVALRCDPISGHVSLYWYRQALGQGPEFLTYFNYEAQQDKSGLPNDRFSAERPEGSISTLTIQRTEQRDSAMYRCASSSGWGQPQHFGDGTRLSIL.

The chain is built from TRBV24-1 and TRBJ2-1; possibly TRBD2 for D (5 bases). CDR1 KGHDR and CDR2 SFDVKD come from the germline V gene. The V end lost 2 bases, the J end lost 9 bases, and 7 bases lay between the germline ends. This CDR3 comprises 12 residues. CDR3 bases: TGTGCCACCAGTGATTGGGGAGCTGAGCAGTTCTTC. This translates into CATSDWGAEQFF.

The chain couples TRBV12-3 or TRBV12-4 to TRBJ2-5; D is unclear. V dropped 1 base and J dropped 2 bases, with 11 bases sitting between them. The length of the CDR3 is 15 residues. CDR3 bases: TGTGCCAGCAGTTTAGGTCCTCGGCAGCAAGAGACCCAGTACTTC. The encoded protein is CASSLGPRQQETQYF.

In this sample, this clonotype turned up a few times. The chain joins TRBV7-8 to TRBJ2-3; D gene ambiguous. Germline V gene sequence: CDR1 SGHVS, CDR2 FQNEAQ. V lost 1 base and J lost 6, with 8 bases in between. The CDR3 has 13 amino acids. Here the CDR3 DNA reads TGTGCCAGCAGCTTAGACGGGTGGGATACGCAGTATTTT. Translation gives CASSLDGWDTQYF.

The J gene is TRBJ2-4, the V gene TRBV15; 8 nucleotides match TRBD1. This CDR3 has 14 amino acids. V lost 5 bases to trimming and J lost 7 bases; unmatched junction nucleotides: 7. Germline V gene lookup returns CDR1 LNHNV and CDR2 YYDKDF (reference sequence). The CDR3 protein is CATSGSGGMNIQYF. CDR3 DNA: TGTGCCACCAGCGGGTCAGGGGGCATGAACATTCAGTACTTC.

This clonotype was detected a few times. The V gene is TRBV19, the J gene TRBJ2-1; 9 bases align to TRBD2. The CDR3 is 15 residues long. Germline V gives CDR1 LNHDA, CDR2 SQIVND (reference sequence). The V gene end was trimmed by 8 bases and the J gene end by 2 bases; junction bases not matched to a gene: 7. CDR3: CASGPGLAPYNEQFF. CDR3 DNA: TGTGCCAGTGGTCCGGGACTAGCCCCCTACAATGAGCAGTTCTTC.